A single sample gave rise to the 11 T cell receptor beta chains below, sequenced in a study of shared clonotypes between healthy human individuals. TCRdb's table, derived via immunoSEQ multiplex PCR, lists solely in-frame clones and lacks some. The sample lists around 700,000 clones, around 72% seen once, with 1.8% in the top ten. The sample comprised memory CD4+ T cells sorted from blood. The subset denotes: CD45RA-negative fraction. All receptors come from a woman in her thirties in good health.

This clone showed up just a few times. The CDR3 region is CASGGTGTQYF. The CDR3 region has the DNA TGCGCCAGCGGGGGGACGGGGACCCAGTACTTC. The rearrangement joins TRBV10-2 to TRBJ2-5; the D gene is possibly TRBD2 (6 bases). In germline, CDR1 is WSHSY, CDR2 SAAADI. Trimming removed 8 bases from V and 7 bases from J, with 11 bases in between. The CDR3 is 11 amino acids.

As to this clone: This sample includes further DNA sequences coding for the same CDR3. V and J are TRBV27 and TRBJ2-3; 7 nucleotides agree with TRBD2. Trimming cost V 2 bases and J 2 bases; bases outside gene matches: 1. Germline V gene lookup returns CDR1 MNHEY and CDR2 SMNVEV (reference sequence). The CDR3 length is 14 residues. CDR3 DNA sequence: TGTGCCAGCAGTTTACTAGCGGTCACAGATACGCAGTATTTT. Amino acids: CASSLLAVTDTQYF.

This clone was seen a few times. The rearrangement links TRBV2 to TRBJ2-7; D is undetermined. Germline V gene lookup returns CDR1 SNHLY and CDR2 FYNNEI. The V gene lost 6 bases and the J gene lost 2 bases, with 11 bases spanning the gap. The CDR3 runs 13 residues. CDR3 sequence reads: CASRNAEPYEQYF. The CDR3 bases are TGTGCCAGCAGGAATGCGGAGCCCTACGAGCAGTACTTC.

The V and J genes are TRBV6-6 and TRBJ1-2, with D hard to call. Germline values: CDR1 MNHNY, CDR2 SVGAGI (reference sequence). CDR3 length: 12 amino acids. V was shortened by 6 bases and J by 5 bases, with 10 bases between the two germline ends. DNA of the CDR3: TGTGCCAGCAGAGAGACAAGTTATGGCTACACCTTC. Translation gives CASRETSYGYTF.

V and J are TRBV28 and TRBJ2-1; 11 positions agree with TRBD1. The CDR3 extends over 15 amino acids. Germline-derived CDR1 and CDR2 are MDHEN and SYDVKM. The junction had 8 bases not matched to a gene; V was cut back by 7 bases and J by 6 bases. In nucleotides, the CDR3 is TGTGCCAGCAAACAATCCGGGACAGGGGGCAATGAGCAGTTCTTC. Amino acid sequence: CASKQSGTGGNEQFF.

This clone turned up a few times. This chain connects TRBV7-8 to TRBJ2-1; D might be TRBD2 (6 bases). Trimming took off 5 bases at V and 6 bases at J, with 11 bases between the two ends. Germline lookup yields CDR1 SGHVS and CDR2 FQNEAQ. CDR3 length: 13 residues. The CDR3 here is CASSLGTFNEQFF. The DNA for the CDR3 is TGTGCCAGCAGCCTCGGGACTTTCAATGAGCAGTTCTTC.

A word on this clone: This specimen includes other DNA sequences encoding the same CDR3. The chain joins TRBV19 to TRBJ2-7, with 8 bases that match TRBD1. Germline loops: CDR1 LNHDA, CDR2 SQIVND (reference sequence). The CDR3 has 14 amino acids. With 3 bases clipped from V and 2 bases from J, the junction kept 3 bases outside the gene matches. The chain's CDR3 is CASSIQGATYEQYF. CDR3 sequence (DNA): TGTGCCAGTAGTATCCAGGGGGCCACCTACGAGCAGTACTTC.

The count of this clone is one. The genes are TRBV6-4 and TRBJ1-1; 7 nucleotides align to TRBD1. V was pared by 5 bases and J by 1 base, with 7 bases of the junction left unmatched. The CDR3 is 15 amino acids. Germline V gene data show CDR1 as MRHNA and CDR2 as SNTAGT. CDR3 nucleotide sequence: TGTGCCAGCAGTCCTCAACCAGGGGGGAACACTGAAGCTTTCTTT. This gives the protein CASSPQPGGNTEAFF.

The sample holds many counts of this clone. Within the sample, other DNA sequences also encode this same CDR3. The chain uses TRBV2 and TRBJ2-2; D is uncertain. Germline CDR1 SNHLY, CDR2 FYNNEI. CDR3 size: 14 residues. V was trimmed by 5 bases and J by 2 bases, leaving 9 bases between them. The CDR3 DNA sequence: TGTGCCAGCAGTCTAACTGTAAACACCGGGGAGCTGTTTTTT. It yields the protein CASSLTVNTGELFF.

The chain employs TRBV28 and TRBJ1-4; D not certain. The CDR3 is 16 amino acids. The germline V gene has CDR1 MDHEN and CDR2 SYDVKM. V was pared by 4 bases and J by 4 bases, with 16 bases between. CDR3 in amino acids: CASSSVYHLVNEKLFF. CDR3 in DNA: TGTGCCAGCAGTTCTGTATATCACTTGGTTAATGAAAAACTGTTTTTT.

A note on this clone: Other nucleotide sequences from this sample produce the same CDR3. The chain employs TRBV10-2 and TRBJ2-1; 7 nucleotides agree with TRBD2. V was pared by 7 bases and J by 3 bases, with 0 bases of the junction left unmatched. The CDR3 runs to 12 residues. Germline CDR1 reads WSHSY; CDR2 reads SAAADI. The CDR3 protein is CASTSGYNEQFF. CDR3 nucleotide sequence: TGCGCCAGCACTAGCGGCTACAATGAGCAGTTCTTC.